What follows are 23 T cell receptor beta chains derived from one specimen sequenced in a study of Graves' ophthalmopathy and Graves' hyperthyroidism. Beta-chain TCR CDR3 regions were amplified from RNA transcripts. HTBI-primed first-round RT-PCR preceded second-round multiplex PCR. TCRdb reprocessed the multiplex PCR reads via MiXCR and lists one record per CDR3 protein. The sample includes about 39,000 distinct CDR3 sequences, approximately 55% of them seen just once. Material for sequencing was peripheral blood. The receptor set was obtained from an adult woman with stable Graves' hyperthyroidism.

V and J are TRBV9 and TRBJ2-5; D gene uncertain. V lost 0 bases, J lost 5 bases, and 14 bases lay in between. CDR1 SGDLS and CDR2 YYNGEE come from the germline V gene. The CDR3 has 15 residues. DNA for the CDR3: TGTGCCAGCAGCGTAGGGGTCGGAGTTCTGGAGACCCAGTACTTC. The encoded protein is CASSVGVGVLETQYF.

With regard to this clonotype: The junction and the germline gene differ at one end; a read error may be behind it. This chain joins TRBV7-9 and TRBJ1-2, with D possibly matching TRBD1 (5 bases). The CDR3 covers 14 residues. CDR1 SEHNR and CDR2 FQNEAQ come from the germline V gene (reference sequence). Here the CDR3 reads CASSTGEWVVGHTF. CDR3 nucleotide sequence: TGTGCCAGCAGCACGGGGGAGTGGGTCGTTGGCCACACCTTC. Drawing the rest from reference TRBV7-9 and TRBJ1-2, the complete variable domain is DTGVSQNPRHKITKRGQNVTFRCDPISEHNRLYWYRQTLGQGPEFLTYFQNEAQLEKSRLLSDRFSAERPKGSFSTLEIQRTEQGDSAMYLCASSTGEWVVGHTFGSGTRLTVV.

The chain has TRBV6-1 and TRBJ2-3; D call uncertain. The V gene lost 6 bases and the J gene lost 1 base, with 8 bases spanning the gap. Germline V lookup: CDR1 MNHNS, CDR2 SASEGT. The CDR3 totals 13 residues. The CDR3 sequence: CASRNSRTDTQYF. The DNA for the CDR3 is TGTGCCAGCAGAAATAGCCGCACAGATACGCAGTATTTT.

This clonotype was recorded many times. The chain is built from TRBV18 and TRBJ1-3, with unresolved D. V was pared by 2 bases and J by 0 bases, with 11 bases between. Germline V gene lookup returns CDR1 KGHSH and CDR2 LQKENI. The CDR3 is 16 amino acids. The DNA of the CDR3 is TGTGCCAGCTCACCATCTAGAGCCAACTCTGGAAACACCATATATTTT. It specifies CASSPSRANSGNTIYF.

Turning to this clonotype: Since the CDR3 does not end with the conserved phenylalanine or tryptophan, this likely comes from a read error. The limits of the CDR3 on the DNA are not certain, so only TCRdb's listed CDR3 is given. CDR3: CSAYRGCTI. This chain connects TRBV20-1 to TRBJ1-2. Germline CDR1 reads DFQATT; CDR2 reads SNEGSKA (reference sequence). The CDR3 has 9 residues if both end residues are counted.

The sample holds many counts of this clonotype. The chain combines TRBV5-1 with TRBJ1-4; a possible D gene is TRBD1 (5 bases). Germline V CDR1 and CDR2: SGHRS, YFSETQ. Trimming stripped 5 bases from V and 8 bases from J, with 13 bases between. The CDR3 loop spans 13 amino acids. CDR3 amino acids: CASSGGFGEKLFF. For the CDR3, the DNA is TGCGCCAGCAGTGGGGGATTCGGCGAAAAACTGTTTTTT.

This clonotype was detected ten times or more. V and J are TRBV12-5 and TRBJ1-5, with D possibly matching TRBD1 (6 bases). The length of the CDR3 is 16 residues. Per germline, CDR1 LGHNT and CDR2 FRNRAP. Trimming stripped 8 bases from V and 3 bases from J, with 20 bases between. The CDR3 reads CASLPRGWRNNQPQHF. Written as DNA, the CDR3 is TGTGCTAGTCTCCCCAGGGGTTGGAGGAACAATCAGCCCCAGCATTTT.

The chain is built from TRBV20-1 and TRBJ2-2; 7 nucleotides agree with TRBD2. The CDR3 has 15 amino acids. In germline, CDR1 is DFQATT, CDR2 SNEGSKA (reference sequence). V shed 1 base, J shed 4 bases, and the junction held 6 bases outside the gene matches. The CDR3, as DNA: TGCAGTGCTAGAGCCGATACTAGCGCCACCGGGGAGCTGTTTTTT. Amino acid sequence: CSARADTSATGELFF.

The J gene is TRBJ1-2, the V gene TRBV2, with a weak D call TRBD1 (5 bases). The CDR3 consists of 12 residues. Germline loops: CDR1 SNHLY, CDR2 FYNNEI. Trimming cost V 4 bases and J 4 bases, with 7 bases left between them. CDR3 sequence reads: CASSGGGYGYTF. The CDR3, as DNA: TGTGCCAGCAGTGGGGGGGGCTATGGCTACACCTTC.

About this clonotype: A read error is possible here, since a much larger clone lies one base away. The V gene is TRBV28, the J gene TRBJ2-3; 7 bases match TRBD1. This CDR3 has 17 residues. Per the germline V gene, CDR1 is MDHEN and CDR2 is SYDVKM. The CDR3 sequence: CAGSSPRGTANTDTQYF. CDR3 bases: TGTGCCGGCAGTTCGCCGAGGGGGACAGCAAACACAGATACGCAGTATTTT.

Details on this clonotype: The missing conserved phenylalanine or tryptophan at the end of this CDR3 makes a read error likely. The chain uses TRBV20-1 and TRBJ1-2; 11 bases match TRBD1. The J segment lost 5 bases and the V segment lost 5 bases, leaving 4 bases of the junction unmatched. CDR3 length: 13 amino acids. The germline V gene has CDR1 DFQATT and CDR2 SNEGSKA (reference sequence). CDR3 protein: CSALRDRGYGYTL. In DNA form, the CDR3 reads TGCAGTGCTCTCCGGGACAGGGGGTATGGCTACACCCTC.

The chain uses TRBV5-4 and TRBJ1-6; D is undetermined. The germline CDR1 and CDR2 sequences are SGHNT and YYREEE (reference sequence). Trimming pared 0 bases from V and 4 bases from J, leaving 11 bases between. This CDR3 has 16 residues. The CDR3 coding sequence is TGTGCCAGCAGCTTGGACGGGGTCTCATATAATTCACCCCTCCACTTT. Its translation is CASSLDGVSYNSPLHF.

V is TRBV14 and J is TRBJ2-7; D is unclear. The V end was cut by 2 bases, the J end by 2 bases, with 1 base between. CDR3 length equals 11 residues. CDR1 and CDR2 (germline): SGHDN, FVKESK. The DNA for the CDR3 is TGTGCCAGCAGCCAAACCTACGAGCAGTACTTC. It yields the protein CASSQTYEQYF.

With regard to this clonotype: One end of the junction is discordant with germline, which a read error may explain. The chain couples TRBV20-1 to TRBJ2-6; D is unclear. The germline V gene has CDR1 DFQATT and CDR2 SNEGSKA (reference sequence). CDR3 length: 14 residues. The CDR3 DNA reads TGCAGTGCCAGAGATAACGATGGGGCCAACGTCCTGACTTTC. This translates into CSARDNDGANVLTF.

This chain joins TRBV9 and TRBJ2-2, with TRBD1 matching over 8 bases. The CDR3 contains 17 residues. J lost 2 bases, V lost 1 base, and 7 bases had no gene match. Germline-derived CDR1 and CDR2 are SGDLS and YYNGEE. The CDR3 DNA follows: TGTGCCAGCAGCGTAACAGGGGGTCCAGGAAACACCGGGGAGCTGTTTTTT. Translation: CASSVTGGPGNTGELFF.

This sequence joins TRBV4-1 and TRBJ1-4; 9 nucleotides agree with TRBD1. The length of the CDR3 is 13 residues. V shed 7 bases, J shed 5 bases, and the junction held 2 bases outside the gene matches. Per germline, CDR1 MGHRA and CDR2 YSYEKL. CDR3 loop: CASTGTGNEKLFF. In DNA form, the CDR3 reads TGCGCCAGCACCGGGACAGGGAATGAAAAACTGTTTTTT.

Ten or more counts support this clonotype. This chain uses TRBV27 with TRBJ2-7; TRBD1 agrees at 7 bases. The trim removed 3 bases at V and 7 bases at J, leaving 9 bases unmatched. This CDR3 has 14 amino acids. The germline V gene encodes CDR1 MNHEY and CDR2 SMNVEV (reference sequence). CDR3 sequence (DNA): TGTGCCAGCAGTTTCGGGACAGTCGGTTGGGAGCAGTACTTC. It specifies CASSFGTVGWEQYF.

The count of this clonotype is one. The chain uses TRBV10-3 and TRBJ2-5; weak D call: TRBD1 (5 bases). This CDR3 has 15 residues. Trimming took off 2 bases at V and 5 bases at J, with 15 bases between the two ends. Germline V gene data show CDR1 as ENHRY and CDR2 as SYGVKD. This CDR3 reads CAISEGADGRETQYF. CDR3 in DNA: TGTGCCATCAGTGAGGGGGCCGACGGGCGGGAGACCCAGTACTTC.

The chain uses TRBV10-3 and TRBJ1-2; D is unclear. Germline CDR1 is ENHRY and CDR2 is SYGVKD. The V end was cut by 6 bases, the J end by 3 bases, with 8 bases between. This CDR3 spans 12 amino acids. The CDR3 coding sequence is TGTGCCATCAGCGACGGATACTATGGCTACACCTTC. Residues: CAISDGYYGYTF.

This clonotype was seen repeatedly, ten times or more. The chain uses TRBV5-1 and TRBJ2-7; 9 bases align to TRBD2. There are 13 residues in the CDR3. The V gene's germline CDR1 is SGHRS and CDR2 YFSETQ. The V gene end was trimmed by 5 bases and the J gene end by 5 bases; junction bases not matched to a gene: 5. The CDR3 spells CASRSGRLHEQYF. The CDR3 DNA reads as TGCGCCAGCAGGAGCGGGAGGCTTCACGAGCAGTACTTC.

The chain is built from TRBV20-1 and TRBJ1-2; TRBD1 is a possible D gene (5 bases). Between the trimmed V and J ends, which lost 0 bases and 1 base, there was a span of 15 bases. Germline assignment: CDR1 DFQATT and CDR2 SNEGSKA (reference sequence). The CDR3 consists of 16 residues. CDR3 loop: CSARDLPWGLNYGYTF. The CDR3 nucleotides read TGCAGTGCTAGAGACCTTCCTTGGGGCCTTAACTATGGCTACACCTTC.

This clonotype has a single count. The V and J genes are TRBV10-3 and TRBJ2-5; D is possibly TRBD1 (6 bases). The length of the CDR3 is 13 residues. Germline CDR1 ENHRY, CDR2 SYGVKD. The V end lost 4 bases, the J end lost 5 bases, and 11 bases lay between the germline ends. CDR3 region: CAISGATGETQYF. The CDR3 coding sequence is TGTGCCATCAGTGGAGCAACAGGGGAGACCCAGTACTTC.

The chain is built from TRBV19 and TRBJ2-7; 11 bases agree with TRBD2. The CDR3 has 17 amino acids. CDR1 is LNHDA and CDR2 is SQIVND in the germline V gene (reference sequence). Trimming removed 9 bases from V and 4 bases from J; junction bases left unmatched: 17. CDR3 loop: CASSESHGTSGPYEQYF. The CDR3 bases are TGTGCCAGCAGTGAATCGCATGGGACTAGCGGCCCTTACGAGCAGTACTTC.